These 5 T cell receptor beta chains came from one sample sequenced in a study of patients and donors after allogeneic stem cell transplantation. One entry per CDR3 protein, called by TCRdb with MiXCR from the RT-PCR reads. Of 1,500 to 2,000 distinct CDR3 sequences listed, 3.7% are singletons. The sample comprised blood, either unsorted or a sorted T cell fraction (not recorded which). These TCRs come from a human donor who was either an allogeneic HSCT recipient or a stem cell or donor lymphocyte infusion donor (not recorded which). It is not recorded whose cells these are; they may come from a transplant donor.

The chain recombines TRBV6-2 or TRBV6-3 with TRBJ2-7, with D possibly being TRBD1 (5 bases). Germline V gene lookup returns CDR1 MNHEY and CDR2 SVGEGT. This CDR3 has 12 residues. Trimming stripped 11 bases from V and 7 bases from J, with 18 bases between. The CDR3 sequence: CAAGRQGREQYF. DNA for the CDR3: TGTGCCGCCGGTCGCCAGGGAAGGGAGCAGTACTTC.

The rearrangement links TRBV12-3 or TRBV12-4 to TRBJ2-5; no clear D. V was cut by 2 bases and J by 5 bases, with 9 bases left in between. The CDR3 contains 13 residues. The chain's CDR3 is CASSLLGKETQYF. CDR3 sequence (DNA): TGTGCCAGCAGTTTATTGGGGAAGGAGACCCAGTACTTC.

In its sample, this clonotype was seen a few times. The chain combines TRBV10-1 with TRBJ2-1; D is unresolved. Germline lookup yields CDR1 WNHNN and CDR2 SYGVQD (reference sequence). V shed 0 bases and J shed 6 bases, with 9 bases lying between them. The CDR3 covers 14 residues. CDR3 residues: CASSESVQSNEQFF. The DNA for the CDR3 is TGCGCCAGCAGTGAGTCTGTCCAATCCAATGAGCAGTTCTTC.

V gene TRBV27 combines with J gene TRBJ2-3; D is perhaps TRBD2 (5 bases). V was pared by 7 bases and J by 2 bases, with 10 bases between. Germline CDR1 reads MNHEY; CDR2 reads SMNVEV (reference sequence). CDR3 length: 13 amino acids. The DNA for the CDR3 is TGTGCCAGCACCGGACTTTCCACAGATACGCAGTATTTT. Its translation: CASTGLSTDTQYF.

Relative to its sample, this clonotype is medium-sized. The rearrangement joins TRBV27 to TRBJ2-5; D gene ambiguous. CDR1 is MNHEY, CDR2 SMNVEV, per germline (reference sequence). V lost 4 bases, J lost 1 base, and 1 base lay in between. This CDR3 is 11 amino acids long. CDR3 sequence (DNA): TGTGCCAGCAGTTCCCAAGAGACCCAGTACTTC. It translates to CASSSQETQYF.